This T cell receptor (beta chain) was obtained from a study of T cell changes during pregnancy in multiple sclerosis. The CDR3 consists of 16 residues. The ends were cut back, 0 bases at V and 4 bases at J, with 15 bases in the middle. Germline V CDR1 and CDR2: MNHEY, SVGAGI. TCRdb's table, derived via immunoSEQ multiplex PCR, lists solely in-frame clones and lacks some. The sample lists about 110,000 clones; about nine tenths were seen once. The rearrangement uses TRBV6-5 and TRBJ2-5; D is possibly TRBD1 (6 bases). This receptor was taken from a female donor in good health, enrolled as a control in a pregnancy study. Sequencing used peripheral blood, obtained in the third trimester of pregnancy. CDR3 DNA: TGTGCCAGCAGTTACTCGGGGGCAGGGCGCGGAGAGACCCAGTACTTC. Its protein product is CASSYSGAGRGETQYF.